This entry lists 11 T cell receptor beta chains sequenced from one sample in a study of blood T cell repertoires in COVID-19. TCRdb's table, derived via immunoSEQ multiplex PCR, lists solely in-frame clones and lacks some. Of about 50,000 clones listed, 84% were seen once; the top ten hold 8.8%. Sequencing used peripheral blood. These receptors were obtained from a man aged 60 to 69 with acute or convalescent COVID-19.

The chain has TRBV6-5 and TRBJ1-2; 9 bases are a match to TRBD1. The CDR3 runs to 14 residues. Losses at the gene ends were 7 bases for V and 7 bases for J; bases not matched to a gene: 10. From germline, CDR1 is MNHEY and CDR2 SVGAGI. The CDR3 DNA reads as TGTGCCAGCACCGTGACAGGGGGAGTATTTGGCTACACCTTC. Residues: CASTVTGGVFGYTF.

The chain uses TRBV29-1 and TRBJ2-5, with TRBD2 as a possible D gene (5 bases). Germline V gene lookup returns CDR1 SQVTM and CDR2 ANQGSEA. The CDR3 covers 12 residues. Trimming pared 5 bases from V and 5 bases from J, leaving 12 bases between. The chain's CDR3 is CSVTDPGETQYF. In DNA, the CDR3 is TGCAGCGTTACTGACCCGGGGGAGACCCAGTACTTC. The entire variable domain, with the rest obtained from reference TRBV29-1 and TRBJ2-5, is as follows: SAVISQKPSRDICQRGTSLTIQCQVDSQVTMMFWYRQQPGQSLTLIATANQGSEATYESGFVIDKFPISRPNLTFSTLTVSNMSPEDSSIYLCSVTDPGETQYFGPGTRLLVL.

The genes are TRBV14 and TRBJ2-3; D is possibly TRBD2 (5 bases). V lost 2 bases, J lost 0 bases, and 12 bases lay in between. CDR1 is SGHDN and CDR2 is FVKESK in the germline V gene. The CDR3 runs to 16 residues. The DNA for the CDR3 is TGTGCCAGCAGCCAATCGAGGCTAGCAAGCACAGATACGCAGTATTTT. The encoded protein is CASSQSRLASTDTQYF.

V gene TRBV4-2 combines with J gene TRBJ2-2; D is uncertain. The CDR3 extends over 12 amino acids. The germline CDR1 and CDR2 sequences are LGHNA and YNFKEQ. V lost 4 bases to trimming and J lost 4 bases, with 4 bases between them. CDR3 protein: CASSPGTGELFF. The DNA for the CDR3 is TGTGCCAGCAGCCCCGGCACCGGGGAGCTGTTTTTT.

With regard to this clone: One end of the junction fails to match germline, which may point to a read error. The genes are TRBV5-4 and TRBJ2-3; 13 positions match TRBD2. This CDR3 has 16 residues. CDR1 is SGHNT, CDR2 YYREEE, per germline (reference sequence). CDR3 residues: CASSPRLAGGTDTQYF. The CDR3 DNA reads as TGTGCCAGCAGCCCCCGACTAGCGGGGGGCACCGATACGCAGTATTTT.

The chain has TRBV12-3 or TRBV12-4 and TRBJ2-7; possible D gene TRBD2, 6 bases. Deletions cut 6 bases from V and 12 bases from J, with 15 bases between. This CDR3 contains 11 residues. CDR3: CASRPGLLLYF. CDR3 nucleotide sequence: TGTGCCAGCAGACCGGGACTTCTCCTGTACTTC.

V and J are TRBV19 and TRBJ1-5; D unclear. The CDR3 consists of 14 residues. V gave up 0 bases and J gave up 4 bases, with 7 bases separating them. Germline loops: CDR1 LNHDA, CDR2 SQIVND (reference sequence). The CDR3 loop reads CASSIETGNQPQHF. CDR3 coding DNA: TGTGCCAGTAGTATAGAAACGGGGAATCAGCCCCAGCATTTT.

There are a few counts of this clone. J is TRBJ2-3 and V is TRBV4-2, with 7 bases fitting TRBD2. This CDR3 has 16 residues. In germline, CDR1 is LGHNA, CDR2 YNFKEQ. V trimming: 4 bases; J trimming: 1 base; junction bases outside the gene matches: 8. Written as DNA, the CDR3 is TGTGCCAGCAGCCCCCTTGTGAGCGGGGGCACAGATACGCAGTATTTT. Encoded protein: CASSPLVSGGTDTQYF.

This clone showed up just once. A junction boundary mismatches the germline segment, possibly from a read error. The chain combines TRBV23-1 with TRBJ1-2; D call uncertain. TRBV23-1 is assigned to the ORF class and has an uncertain function. This CDR3 is 8 amino acids long. The CDR3: CASTDILF. For the CDR3, the DNA is TGCGCCAGCACCGACATCCTATTC.

CDR3 bases: TGTGCCAGCAGCTTATTGGCCCGCCTTGATACGCAGTATTTT. Amino acids: CASSLLARLDTQYF. The chain has TRBV7-9 and TRBJ2-3; D is ambiguous. Trimming cost V 2 bases and J 6 bases, with 12 bases left between them. The CDR3 has 14 amino acids. Germline values: CDR1 SEHNR, CDR2 FQNEAQ (reference sequence).

The chain links TRBV19 to TRBJ1-6; D may be TRBD1 (6 bases). Between the trimmed V and J ends, which lost 3 bases and 7 bases, there was a span of 13 bases. The length of the CDR3 is 15 residues. Germline CDR1 reads LNHDA; CDR2 reads SQIVND (reference sequence). CDR3 protein: CASSIPGRGNSPLHF. The DNA for the CDR3 is TGTGCCAGTAGTATTCCGGGCAGGGGAAATTCACCCCTCCACTTT.